Below are 2 T cell receptor beta chains sequenced from a single sample in a study of OX40 agonist ivuxolimab in advanced cancers. This table comes from immunoSEQ multiplex PCR, and its TCRdb copy is limited to in-frame clones, with some not included. In the table there are about 76,000 clones, 70% to 90% of which are singletons. The specimen comprised CD4+ or CD8+ T cells sorted from blood, sampled in a trial of the OX40 agonist ivuxolimab. Every receptor here comes from an adult with an advanced solid tumor such as melanoma, head and neck, liver or kidney cancer.

V gene TRBV7-2 combines with J gene TRBJ1-2, with 8 bases that match TRBD1. Germline loops: CDR1 SGHTA, CDR2 FQGNSA. This CDR3 spans 13 amino acids. The trim removed 5 bases at V and 8 bases at J, leaving 7 bases unmatched. The CDR3 sequence is CASSRDRNKGYTF. The CDR3 DNA sequence: TGTGCCAGCAGCCGGGACAGGAATAAGGGCTACACCTTC.

This chain connects TRBV6-1 to TRBJ2-3; 8 bases line up with TRBD1. CDR1 is MNHNS and CDR2 is SASEGT in the germline V gene. Trimming at V came to 6 bases and at J to 5 bases, leaving 7 bases not matched to a gene. The CDR3 has 14 amino acids. The CDR3 region is CASSRTGFLDTQYF. The CDR3 region has the DNA TGTGCCAGCAGCCGGACAGGGTTTTTAGATACGCAGTATTTT.